Listed below are T cell receptor beta chains from one sample, sequenced in a study of blood T cell repertoires in COVID-19. Generated by immunoSEQ multiplex PCR, the TCRdb table keeps only in-frame clones and is missing some. Of around 70,000 clones in the sample, roughly 80% were seen once. The sequenced material came from peripheral blood. These receptors originate from a man in his sixties with acute or convalescent COVID-19. CDR3s include the opening cysteine and the closing phenylalanine or tryptophan. Each record gives: V gene, J gene, clone size, D gene, CDR3 DNA, CDR3 protein. D genes are given only for firm matches. Size is omitted from some rows. Given values are once, few, many or a class for expanded clones.

TRBV7-9	TRBJ1-1	.	.	TGTGCCAGCAGCCAACCCCCGGGACAAATGAACACTGAAGCTTTCTTT	CASSQPPGQMNTEAFF
TRBV27	TRBJ2-7	.	TRBD2	TGTGCCAGCAGCGTTGATACGGGGGGGTCCTTCGGTGAGCAGTACTTC	CASSVDTGGSFGEQYF
TRBV6-6	TRBJ1-2	.	.	TGTGCCAGCAGACTAGGACAGCTCTATGGCTACACCTTC	CASRLGQLYGYTF
TRBV7-2	TRBJ1-4	.	TRBD1	TGTGCCAGCAGCTCGGCCCCTCCGGGACAGCCAAATGAAAAACTGTTTTTT	CASSSAPPGQPNEKLFF
TRBV6-2/TRBV6-3	TRBJ1-2	few	TRBD1	TGTGCCAGCAGTTACCAGGGACAGGGCTTTTCAAAGGATTTTAACTATGGCTACACCTTC	CASSYQGQGFSKDFNYGYTF
TRBV10-3	TRBJ2-3	.	TRBD2	TGTGCCATCAGTTCATCCGGGTTAGCGGGGGCCCGGGATACGCAGTATTTT	CAISSSGLAGARDTQYF
TRBV18	TRBJ1-4	.	TRBD1	TGTGCCAGCTCACCTCGACAGGGGGCCTCTAATGAAAAACTGTTTTTT	CASSPRQGASNEKLFF
TRBV7-9	TRBJ1-6	.	.	TGTGCCAGCAGCTTAGGCGGCAGGGTGGATTCACCCCTCCACTTT	CASSLGGRVDSPLHF
TRBV2	TRBJ1-4	.	.	TGTGCCAGCAGAACAGGGCTAACTAATGAAAAACTGTTTTTT	CASRTGLTNEKLFF
TRBV6-5	TRBJ1-2	.	.	TGTGCCAGCAGTTCCCTGTATGGCTACACCTTC	CASSSLYGYTF
TRBV5-1	TRBJ1-3	.	.	TGCGCCAGCAGCTTGGAAGGGAGTGGAAACACCATATATTTT	CASSLEGSGNTIYF
TRBV6-9	TRBJ1-1	.	.	TGTGCCAGCAGTTTCCGGGTGAACACTGAAGCTTTCTTT	CASSFRVNTEAFF
TRBV4-2	TRBJ1-1	.	TRBD1	TGTGCCAGCAGCCGTCCGGACAGGCCTGAAGCTTTCTTT	CASSRPDRPEAFF
TRBV18	TRBJ1-1	.	TRBD1	TGTGCCAGCTCCCGGACAGGGGGGACTGAAGCTTTCTTT	CASSRTGGTEAFF
TRBV29-1	TRBJ1-2	.	.	TGCAGCGTTGGAGATTTCGGTGGCTACACCTTC	CSVGDFGGYTF
TRBV20-1	TRBJ1-4	.	TRBD1	TGCAGTGCTAGTGACAGGGGAGCTAATGAAAAACTGTTTTTT	CSASDRGANEKLFF
TRBV5-6	TRBJ2-7	.	TRBD2	TGTGCCAGCAGCAGGAGACTAGCGGGGGGGATTAAGCAGTACTTC	CASSRRLAGGIKQYF
TRBV12-3/TRBV12-4	TRBJ1-1	.	.	TGTGCCAGCAGCACTCCAAGGACGGGGAAAGCTTTCTTT	CASSTPRTGKAFF
TRBV25-1	TRBJ2-1	.	.	TGTGCCAGCAGTGAGCTAACAGGGAAGGGAAACAATGAGCAGTTCTTC	CASSELTGKGNNEQFF
TRBV19	TRBJ2-2	.	.	TGTGCCAGTAGTATAGAAGGCGGACCTGGGGGCCCCACCGGGGAGCTGTTTTTT	CASSIEGGPGGPTGELFF
TRBV11-2	TRBJ2-5	.	.	TGTGCCAGCAGCCTCCTGGTCGACAGACAGACCCAGTACTTC	CASSLLVDRQTQYF
TRBV2	TRBJ1-1	once	.	TGTGCCAGTCTACGCCTTGTAGCGACTGAAGCTTTCTTT	CASLRLVATEAFF
TRBV19	TRBJ1-4	once	TRBD1	TGTGCCAGTAGTACACGGACAGGGCCATTCGATGAAAAACTGTTTTTT	CASSTRTGPFDEKLFF
TRBV24-1	TRBJ1-3	.	.	TGTGCCACCAGTGACGCAGCAGGTGGAAACACCATATATTTT	CATSDAAGGNTIYF
TRBV3-1/TRBV3-2	TRBJ1-6	.	.	TGTGCCAGTTCACAGGGCAATAATTCACCCCTCCACTTT	CASSQGNNSPLHF
TRBV9	TRBJ1-6	.	TRBD1	TGTGCCAGCAGCGTACGGACAGGGAGTAATTCACCCCTCCACTTT	CASSVRTGSNSPLHF
TRBV7-7	TRBJ2-3	.	TRBD2	TGTGCCAGCAGCTCCGGGACTAGCGGGGCAGATACGCAGTATTTT	CASSSGTSGADTQYF
TRBV10-2	TRBJ2-2	.	.	TGCGCCAGCAGGGGCGGGATCCCCGGGGAGCTGTTTTTT	CASRGGIPGELFF
TRBV12-3/TRBV12-4	TRBJ2-4	.	TRBD2	TGTGCCAGCGGAGCGGGGGGAAAAAACATTCAGTACTTC	CASGAGGKNIQYF
TRBV5-1	TRBJ2-3	.	.	TGCGCCAGCAGCTTGGGACAGCCCCCAGGGACGCAGTATTTT	CASSLGQPPGTQYF
TRBV7-2	TRBJ1-1	.	.	TGTGCCAGCAGCTCAGGACAGACTGCGAACACTGAAGCTTTCTTT	CASSSGQTANTEAFF
TRBV12-3/TRBV12-4	TRBJ2-5	.	.	TGTGCCAGCACTAGGAACCTCCGGGAGACCCAGTACTTC	CASTRNLRETQYF
TRBV27	TRBJ1-5	.	.	TGTGCCAGCAGTTACGACAGTGGACGCGGTCAGCCCCAGCATTTT	CASSYDSGRGQPQHF
TRBV2	TRBJ1-3	.	TRBD1	TGTGCCAGCACCGGACAGGGCAGGAATTCTGGAAACACCATATATTTT	CASTGQGRNSGNTIYF
TRBV7-2	TRBJ2-1	.	TRBD2	TGTGCCAGCAGCCCTGCCGGAGTAGCGGGTTACAATGAGCAGTTCTTC	CASSPAGVAGYNEQFF
TRBV2	TRBJ2-1	.	TRBD1	TGTGCCAGCAGTGCACAGGGGGGTAGAAATGAGCAGTTCTTC	CASSAQGGRNEQFF
TRBV20-1	TRBJ2-3	.	TRBD2	TGCAGTGCTAGTAGTCTAGCGGGGGCCACCACAGATACGCAGTATTTT	CSASSLAGATTDTQYF
TRBV5-1	TRBJ2-7	.	TRBD2	TGCGCCAGCAGCCTTTCCTGGGGGGGACCCTCCTACGAGCAGTACTTC	CASSLSWGGPSYEQYF
TRBV9	TRBJ1-6	.	TRBD1	TGTGCCAGCAGCGTAGGACAGGGTGTCGAAGGTTCACCCCTCCACTTT	CASSVGQGVEGSPLHF
TRBV30	TRBJ1-1	.	.	TGTGCCTGGAGTGTACAAGAGAACACTGAAGCTTTCTTT	CAWSVQENTEAFF
TRBV7-2	TRBJ1-4	.	TRBD1	TGTGCCAGCACCCTCAACAGGGGGGGGAATGAAAAACTGTTTTTT	CASTLNRGGNEKLFF
TRBV30	TRBJ1-1	.	.	TGTGCGTGTGGGCCGGCTAACACTGAAGCTTTCTTT	CACGPANTEAFF
TRBV19	TRBJ1-6	.	.	TGTGCCAGTAGTCAGCAGGGGATAGGTTCACCCCTCCACTTT	CASSQQGIGSPLHF
TRBV7-8	TRBJ2-7	.	TRBD1	TGTGCCAGCAGCACGGGACAGGGGGGCTCCGAGCAGTACTTC	CASSTGQGGSEQYF
TRBV10-3	TRBJ1-4	.	TRBD1	TGTGCCAATCGACAGGGGCTAAATGAAAAACTGTTTTTT	CANRQGLNEKLFF
TRBV30	TRBJ1-2	few	TRBD1	TGTGCCTGGGGACAGGGGGCAGGCTATGGCTACACCTTC	CAWGQGAGYGYTF
TRBV5-1	TRBJ1-1	.	.	TGCGCCAGCAGCGGAACAGGGAGAGAAACTGAAGCTTTCTTT	CASSGTGRETEAFF
TRBV27	TRBJ1-6	.	TRBD1	TGTGCCAGCAGACCTCAACAGGGGTTTGTTTCACCCCTCCACTTT	CASRPQQGFVSPLHF
TRBV5-1	TRBJ1-5	once	.	TGCGCCAGCAGCTTGGAACAGGGACAGCCCCAGCATTTT	CASSLEQGQPQHF
TRBV7-2	TRBJ1-4	.	.	TGTGCCAGCAGCTTAACCCGGCAGGCTAATGAAAAACTGTTTTTT	CASSLTRQANEKLFF
TRBV3-1/TRBV3-2	TRBJ1-6	.	TRBD1	TGTGCCAGCAGCCGAAGAGGACAGGGAGGTTCACCCCTCCACTTT	CASSRRGQGGSPLHF
TRBV5-6	TRBJ1-1	.	TRBD1	TGTGCCAGCAACGAAATACACAGGGGGGCTGAAGCTTTCTTT	CASNEIHRGAEAFF